This TCR beta chain was obtained from a study of CD8+ T cells in alopecia areata. Study outcomes and limitations: Higher clonality and more expanded CD8+ clones appeared in lesional than normal scalp. Tissue-resident alphabeta T cells belonging to normal skin likewise get sequenced within scalp specimens.

J gave up 2 bases and V 2 bases, and 3 bases lay outside the gene matches. The CDR3 is made up of 15 amino acids. From germline, CDR1 is NNHNN and CDR2 SYGAGS (reference sequence). In each case, RNA was isolated and then reverse transcribed into cDNA as the sequencing template. Profiled with immunoSEQ multiplex PCR; TCRdb holds only in-frame clones, not every one. This record lists about 270,000 clones, none seen once only, and the top ten clones contain 1.2%. CD4, CD8alpha, NKG2D, NKG2ACE and other markers were used to sort pooled cutaneous lymph node cells. Turning to this clone: Its antigen is still unknown. Gene names refer to mouse genes. The read comes to an end 4 residues before the CDR3 does, leaving the germline J gene to fill in the end.

The sequenced material came from CD4+ T cells sorted from a lymph node. This TCR came from a C3H/HeJ mouse with alopecia areata. The mouse strain carries the MHC haplotype H2-k. V is TRBV13-2 and J is TRBJ2-1, with 8 bases matching TRBD2. The CDR3 loop reads CASGEPLGDYAEQFF. The DNA read from the CDR3 is TGTGCCAGCGGTGAGCCACTGGGGGACTATGCT.